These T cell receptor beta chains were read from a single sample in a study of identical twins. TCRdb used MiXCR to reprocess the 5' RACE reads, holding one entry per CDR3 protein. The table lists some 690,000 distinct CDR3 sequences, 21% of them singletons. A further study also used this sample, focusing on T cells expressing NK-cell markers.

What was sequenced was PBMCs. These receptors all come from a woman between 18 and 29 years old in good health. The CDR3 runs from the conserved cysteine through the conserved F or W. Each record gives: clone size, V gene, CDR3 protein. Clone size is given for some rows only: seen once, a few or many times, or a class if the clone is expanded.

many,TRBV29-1,CSVGQHNSGANVLTF
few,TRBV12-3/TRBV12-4,CASSSDRGWLNEQFF
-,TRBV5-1,CASSESSGTTYNEQFF
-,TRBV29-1,CSVSGGRGQGTDTQYF
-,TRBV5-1,CASSLVSRVQTDTQYF
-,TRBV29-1,CSGQYRETEAFF
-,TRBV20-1,CSARDGWTEAFF
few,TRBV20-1,CSATGLDSTDTQYF
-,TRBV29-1,CSVVVSGRGTDTQYF
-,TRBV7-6,CASSHQAGGPDTQYF
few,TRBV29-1,CSVRDTSTDTQYF
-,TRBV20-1,CSARDRRAGVWQYF
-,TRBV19,CASSIWLWANTEAFF
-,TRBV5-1,CASSLRSASNEQFF
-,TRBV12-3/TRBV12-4,CASSVSALDTEAFF
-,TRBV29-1,CSVRSRGVSYEQYF
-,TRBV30,CAWSVETKYGYTF
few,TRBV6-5,CASSYGRATDTQYF
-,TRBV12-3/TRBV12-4,CASSLAGGTRTDTQYF
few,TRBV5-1,CASRVGLNNEQFF
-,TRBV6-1,CASSLAGTDEKLFF
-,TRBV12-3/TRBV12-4,CASSLLRHSGYTF
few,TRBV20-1,CSATGGVNQPQHF
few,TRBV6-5,CASSVLGSYEQYF
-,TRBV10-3,CAISEGQASEQYF
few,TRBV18,CASSRAFQETQYF
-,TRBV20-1,CSARTNYEQYF
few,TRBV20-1,CSASRGLAGGETQYF
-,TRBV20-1,CSARDRGRNTEAFF
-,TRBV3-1,CASNGWGPSQETQYF
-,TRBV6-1,CASKRGGPWNEQFF
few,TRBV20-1,CSLPRGANEQFF
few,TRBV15,CATSPGEQGPFF
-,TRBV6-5,CASSYTANYGYTF
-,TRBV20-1,CSARGSGGATDTQYF
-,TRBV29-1,CSVAGGIGELFF
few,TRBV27,CASSLQGRYQPQHF
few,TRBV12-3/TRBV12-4,CASIQESYNEQFF
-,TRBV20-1,CSARAAWEANQETQYF
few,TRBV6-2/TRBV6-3,CASSWPTSGYNEQFF
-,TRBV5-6,CAGSGALPFYANGANVLTF
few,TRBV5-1,CASSLGGTVLSYEQYF
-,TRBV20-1,CSAIIGTEEKLFF
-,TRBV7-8,CASSPQEVGNQPQHF
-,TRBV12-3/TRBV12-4,CASSFLQASSYEQYF
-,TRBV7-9,CASSLPADWDTQYF
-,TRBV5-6,CASSFEREGIQYF